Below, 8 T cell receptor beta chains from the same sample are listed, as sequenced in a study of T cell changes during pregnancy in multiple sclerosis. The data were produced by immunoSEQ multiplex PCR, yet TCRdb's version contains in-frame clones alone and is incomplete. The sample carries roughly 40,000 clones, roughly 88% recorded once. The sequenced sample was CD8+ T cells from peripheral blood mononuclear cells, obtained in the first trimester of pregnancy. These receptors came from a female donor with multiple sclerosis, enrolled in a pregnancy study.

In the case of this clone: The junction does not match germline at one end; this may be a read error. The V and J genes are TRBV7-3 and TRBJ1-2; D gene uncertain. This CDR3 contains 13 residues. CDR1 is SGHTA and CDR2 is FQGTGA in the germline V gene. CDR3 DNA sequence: TGTGCCAGCAGCTTAAAGGTCACCTCTAGCCCTTTCTTC. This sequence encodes CASSLKVTSSPFF.

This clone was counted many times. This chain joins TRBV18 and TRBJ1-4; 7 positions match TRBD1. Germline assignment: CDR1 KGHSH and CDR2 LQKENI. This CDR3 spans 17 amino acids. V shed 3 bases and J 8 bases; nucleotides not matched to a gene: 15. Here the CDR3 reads CASSPLEGAKSGEKLFF. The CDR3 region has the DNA TGTGCCAGCTCACCCTTGGAGGGGGCGAAGAGCGGGGAAAAACTGTTTTTT.

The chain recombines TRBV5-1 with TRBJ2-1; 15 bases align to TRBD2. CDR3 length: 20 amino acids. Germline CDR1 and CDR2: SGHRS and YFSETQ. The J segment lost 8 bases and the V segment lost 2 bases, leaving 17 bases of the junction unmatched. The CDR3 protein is CASSFLTPRTSGGDGDEQFF. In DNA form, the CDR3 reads TGCGCCAGCAGCTTCCTCACGCCCCGGACTAGCGGGGGGGACGGGGATGAGCAGTTCTTC.

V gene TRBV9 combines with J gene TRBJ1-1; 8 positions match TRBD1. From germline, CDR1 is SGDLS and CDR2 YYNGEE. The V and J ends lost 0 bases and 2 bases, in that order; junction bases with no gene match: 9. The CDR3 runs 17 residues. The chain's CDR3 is CASSVDQGAGKNTEAFF. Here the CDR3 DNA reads TGTGCCAGCAGCGTAGATCAGGGGGCTGGAAAAAACACTGAAGCTTTCTTT.

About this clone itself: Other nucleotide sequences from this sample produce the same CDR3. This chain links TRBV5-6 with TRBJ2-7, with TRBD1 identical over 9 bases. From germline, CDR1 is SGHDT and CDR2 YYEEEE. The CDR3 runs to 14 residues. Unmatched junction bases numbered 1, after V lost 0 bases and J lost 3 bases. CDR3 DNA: TGTGCCAGCAGCTTGGGGACAGGGGTCTACGAGCAGTACTTC. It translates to CASSLGTGVYEQYF.

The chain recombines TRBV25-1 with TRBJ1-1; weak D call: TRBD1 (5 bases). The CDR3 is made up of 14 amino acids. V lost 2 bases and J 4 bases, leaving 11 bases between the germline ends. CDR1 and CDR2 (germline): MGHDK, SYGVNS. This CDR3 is CASSEPGEATEAFF. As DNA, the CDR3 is TGTGCCAGCAGTGAACCGGGGGAGGCCACTGAAGCTTTCTTT.

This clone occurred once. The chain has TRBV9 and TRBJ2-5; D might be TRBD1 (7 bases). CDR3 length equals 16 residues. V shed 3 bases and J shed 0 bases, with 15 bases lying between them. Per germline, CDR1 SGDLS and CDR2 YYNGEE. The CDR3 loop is CASSGQGRGYQETQYF. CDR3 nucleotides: TGTGCCAGCAGCGGACAGGGCCGGGGGTACCAAGAGACCCAGTACTTC.

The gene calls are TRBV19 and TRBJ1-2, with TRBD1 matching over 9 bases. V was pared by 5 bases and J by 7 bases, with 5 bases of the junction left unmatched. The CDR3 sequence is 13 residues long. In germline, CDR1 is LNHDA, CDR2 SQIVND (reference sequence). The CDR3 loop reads CASSWGQGSGYTF. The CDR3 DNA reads TGTGCCAGTAGTTGGGGACAGGGATCTGGCTACACCTTC.